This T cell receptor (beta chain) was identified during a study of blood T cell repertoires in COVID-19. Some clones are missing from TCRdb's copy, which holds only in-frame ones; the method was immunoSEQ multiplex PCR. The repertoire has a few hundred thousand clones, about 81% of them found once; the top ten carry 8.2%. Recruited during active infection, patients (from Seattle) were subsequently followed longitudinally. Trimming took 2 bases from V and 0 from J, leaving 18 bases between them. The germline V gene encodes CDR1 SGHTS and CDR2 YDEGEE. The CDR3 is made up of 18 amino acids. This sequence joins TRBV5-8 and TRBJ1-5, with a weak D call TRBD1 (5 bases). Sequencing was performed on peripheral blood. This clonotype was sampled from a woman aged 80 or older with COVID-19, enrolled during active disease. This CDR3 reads CASSLILDSLYSNQPQHF. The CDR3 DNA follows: TGTGCCAGCAGCTTAATCTTAGACAGTCTCTATAGCAATCAGCCCCAGCATTTT.